This T cell receptor beta chain stems from a study of long-term antiretroviral therapy in people with HIV. Study in general: Earliest sampling preceded the 2015 immediate-ART recommendation by about a decade.

Notes on this clone: Its antigen is undetermined.

Study-wide results and limits: Pre-ART clonal expansion yielded clones that dominated the repertoire at all time points. Blood draws took place between about 2003 and 2018 and possibly involved older ART regimens.

The immunoSEQ assay was v3.0, run at survey level. Repertoires were generated with immunoSEQ multiplex PCR, while TCRdb's copy carries only in-frame clones and drops some. The table lists some 10,000 clones, about 80% of them singletons. Going into DNA extraction, samples held 1-10 million cryopreserved PBMC. The clonotype comes from a man aged 25 to 40 with HIV. The material was unsorted PBMCs, obtained at the start of antiretroviral therapy, before treatment.

The CDR3 loop reads CASSPTGTNEKLFF. The CDR3, as DNA: TGTGCCAGCTCACCTACAGGAACTAATGAAAAACTGTTTTTT. The chain couples TRBV18 to TRBJ1-4, with D possibly being TRBD1 (5 bases). Germline lookup yields CDR1 KGHSH and CDR2 LQKENI. The CDR3 sequence is 14 residues long. Trimming removed 3 bases from V and 1 base from J, with 6 bases in between.